Below, one T cell receptor (beta chain) is given with its context. Antigen: not known. The data were obtained in a study of shared clonotypes between healthy human individuals. Study context: Donors were a couple of women and three men aged 18 to 49. Findings and caveats of the study: Between several donors, naive CD4 clonotypes were shared at a level of around 5.2%.

This CDR3 is built from 14 residues. Germline CDR1 reads MNHEY; CDR2 reads SVGAGI. The V and J ends lost 8 bases and 3 bases respectively, with 16 bases between them. Replicate PCRs for sorted subsets used approximately 220 ng DNA; this equaled tens of thousands of T cell genomes. Data came from immunoSEQ multiplex PCR; TCRdb stores just in-frame clones and leaves some out. The sample includes more than 2 million clones, under 97% seen only once; the top ten take roughly 0.13%. The chain has TRBV6-5 and TRBJ1-1, with D possibly TRBD1 on 5 matching bases. This clonotype was obtained from a man between 18 and 29 years old in good health. The material sequenced was naive CD4+ T cells sorted from blood. The sample's subset: CD45RA+ positively selected. The CDR3 DNA follows: TGTGCCAGCGGGACGGGACGGGGGGACACTGAAGCTTTCTTT. This codes for CASGTGRGDTEAFF.